This T cell receptor (beta chain) is drawn from a study of regulatory T cells in long-lasting Graves disease. From germline, CDR1 is DFQATT and CDR2 SNEGSKA (reference sequence). This CDR3 contains 15 residues. V shed 1 base and J 4 bases; nucleotides not matched to a gene: 8. Study results and caveats: Persistent Graves' cases showed lower TCR diversity than newly diagnosed cases.

Construction of the TCR beta libraries employed iRepertoire HTBI primers in conjunction with Arm-PCR of CDR3 regions. A single record per CDR3 protein comes from TCRdb applying MiXCR to the multiplex PCR reads. Here the sample spans roughly 450,000 distinct CDR3 sequences, 22% being singletons. This clonotype has at least ten counts. Its antigen is still unknown. Stated time point: persistent/refractory GD, antithyroid drugs over 5 years with positive TRAb. PBMC RNA served as the TCR library source. The clonotype comes from a female donor with Graves disease. V gene TRBV20-1 combines with J gene TRBJ1-1; TRBD1 aligns across 8 bases. This material consisted of peripheral blood mononuclear cells (PBMCs), taken when the disease was refractory, from a patient treated with antithyroid drugs. The CDR3 DNA follows: TGCAGTGCTAGAGCCCTGGACAGGGACGGCACTGAAGCTTTCTTT. Encoded protein: CSARALDRDGTEAFF.